The T cell receptor beta chain described here comes from a study of shared clonotypes between healthy human individuals. Study findings and constraints: Around 5% of naive CD4 clonotypes were shared across a few donors.

Worth noting for this clone: Its antigen is not identified.

The CDR3 sequence is 11 residues long. Trimming shortened V by 5 bases and J by 1 base, and 6 bases separated the two germline ends. The germline gives CDR1 GTSNPN, CDR2 SVGIG (reference sequence). Assay used: immunoSEQ multiplex PCR; TCRdb lists only in-frame clones, some missing. This table holds roughly 410,000 clones, 90% to 97% found once. The sequencing sample was made of memory CD8+ T cells sorted from blood. Subset specified: CD45RO+ cells pooled with CCR7-negative TemRA cells. This TCR was sampled from a man aged 25-40 years in good health. The V and J genes are TRBV30 and TRBJ2-7; D is perhaps TRBD1 (6 bases). DNA for the CDR3: TGTGCCTGGGGACAGTCCTACGAGCAGTACTTC. Translating it yields CAWGQSYEQYF. Together with reference TRBV30 and TRBJ2-7, the CDR3 gives the full variable domain: SQTIHQWPATLVQPVGSPLSLECTVEGTSNPNLYWYRQAAGRGLQLLFYSVGIGQISSEVPQNLSASRPQDRQFILSSKKLLLSDSGFYLCAWGQSYEQYFGPGTRLTVT.